A single sample gave rise to the 13 T cell receptor beta chains below, sequenced in a study of blood T cells in healthy people across ages. A second PCR, run for roughly 7 to 12 cycles, used a sample-barcoded 5' primer plus a J-beta primer mix. TCRdb processed the 5' RACE reads anew with MiXCR; each CDR3 protein has one entry. The sample lists roughly 860,000 distinct CDR3 sequences, about 62% occurring once. The specimen was blood. These receptors came from a man aged 25-45 years in good health.

The chain uses TRBV7-2 and TRBJ2-3; 8 nucleotides line up with TRBD2. V lost 5 bases and J lost 1; bases outside the gene matches: 8. The CDR3 sequence is 16 residues long. Germline V gene sequence: CDR1 SGHTA, CDR2 FQGNSA. CDR3 sequence (DNA): TGTGCCAGCAGCCCTTGGGGTAGCGGGGGCACAGATACGCAGTATTTT. Its protein is CASSPWGSGGTDTQYF.

The V gene is TRBV30, the J gene TRBJ2-1; D remains unclear. Trimming took 0 bases from V and 8 from J, leaving 5 bases between them. From germline, CDR1 is GTSNPN and CDR2 SVGIG (reference sequence). The length of the CDR3 is 11 residues. Written as DNA, the CDR3 is TGTGCCTGGAGTGTTGAATATGAGCAGTTCTTC. It encodes CAWSVEYEQFF. Looking up the rest from reference TRBV30 and TRBJ2-1 gives the full variable domain: SQTIHQWPATLVQPVGSPLSLECTVEGTSNPNLYWYRQAAGRGLQLLFYSVGIGQISSEVPQNLSASRPQDRQFILSSKKLLLSDSGFYLCAWSVEYEQFFGPGTRLTVL.

Here the CDR3 reads CASSQDTPTSGEQFF. DNA for the CDR3: TGCGCCAGCAGCCAGGATACCCCGACTAGCGGTGAGCAGTTCTTC. The rearrangement joins TRBV4-3 to TRBJ2-1, with TRBD2 identical over 9 bases. The CDR3 length is 15 residues. Germline V gene data show CDR1 as LGHNA and CDR2 as YSLEER. Trimming at V came to 3 bases and at J to 9 bases, leaving 9 bases not matched to a gene.

The chain has TRBV7-9 and TRBJ2-4; 12 bases match TRBD2. Gene TRBJ2-7 matches the end of the DNA better, so the J call may be wrong. The CDR3 has 16 residues. Germline loops: CDR1 SEHNR, CDR2 FQNEAQ (reference sequence). This chain's CDR3 is CASSRISSGGAYEQYF. The CDR3 DNA reads as TGTGCCAGCAGCCGGATCTCTAGCGGGGGGGCCTACGAGCAGTACTTC.

This clonotype has a single count. The chain couples TRBV20-1 to TRBJ1-1; a weak D match, TRBD1 (5 bases). CDR1 DFQATT and CDR2 SNEGSKA come from the germline V gene (reference sequence). V gave up 6 bases and J gave up 2 bases, with 16 bases separating them. The length of the CDR3 is 14 residues. The CDR3 is CSAARGAVNTEAFF. The CDR3 nucleotides are TGCAGTGCGGCACGCGGGGCGGTTAACACTGAAGCTTTCTTT.

This clonotype was seen only a few times. This chain links TRBV7-2 with TRBJ2-7; D gene uncertain. CDR3 size: 12 residues. Germline-derived CDR1 and CDR2 are SGHTA and FQGNSA. V lost 6 bases and J lost 0, with 6 bases in between. The CDR3 sequence is CASSGNSYEQYF. The CDR3, as DNA: TGTGCCAGCAGTGGGAACTCCTACGAGCAGTACTTC. Based on the CDR3 plus reference TRBV7-2 and TRBJ2-7, the full variable domain is GAGVSQSPSNKVTEKGKDVELRCDPISGHTALYWYRQSLGQGLEFLIYFQGNSAPDKSGLPSDRFSAERTGGSVSTLTIQRTQQEDSAVYLCASSGNSYEQYFGPGTRLTVT.

The gene calls are TRBV10-3 and TRBJ2-3; tentative D call: TRBD1 (6 bases). This CDR3 spans 13 amino acids. Trimming took off 7 bases at V and 3 bases at J, with 11 bases between the two ends. Per germline, CDR1 ENHRY and CDR2 SYGVKD. CDR3 sequence: CAIKPRGTDTQYF. The CDR3 region has the DNA TGTGCCATCAAACCTAGGGGGACAGATACGCAGTATTTT.

The chain links TRBV28 to TRBJ2-5; 8 bases are shared with TRBD1. CDR1 and CDR2 (germline): MDHEN, SYDVKM. The length of the CDR3 is 14 residues. The trim removed 3 bases at V and 6 bases at J, leaving 6 bases unmatched. As DNA, the CDR3 is TGTGCCAGCAGTTTGCGGACAGGGAAGCAGACCCAGTACTTC. The encoded protein is CASSLRTGKQTQYF. Full variable domain (outside the CDR3, taken from reference TRBV28 and TRBJ2-5): DVKVTQSSRYLVKRTGEKVFLECVQDMDHENMFWYRQDPGLGLRLIYFSYDVKMKEKGDIPEGYSVSREKKERFSLILESASTNQTSMYLCASSLRTGKQTQYFGPGTRLLVL.

This clonotype turned up a few times. V and J are TRBV12-3 or TRBV12-4 and TRBJ2-3, with 10 bases that match TRBD2. V lost 4 bases to trimming and J lost 5 bases; unmatched junction nucleotides: 3. The CDR3 loop spans 14 amino acids. The CDR3 DNA reads TGTGCCAGCAGTTCTAGCGGGGGAGTAGATACGCAGTATTTT. This translates into CASSSSGGVDTQYF.

This clonotype was seen at least ten times. V gene TRBV7-9 combines with J gene TRBJ1-2; TRBD1 matches at 8 bases. Trimming cost V 2 bases and J 5 bases; bases outside gene matches: 7. The CDR3 consists of 15 residues. Germline lookup yields CDR1 SEHNR and CDR2 FQNEAQ (reference sequence). The CDR3 sequence: CASSLKDRGNYGYTF. As DNA, the CDR3 is TGTGCCAGCAGCTTAAAAGACAGGGGAAATTATGGCTACACCTTC.

This clonotype was detected a few times. The V gene is TRBV5-4, the J gene TRBJ2-3; the D is unclear. V lost 1 base and J 5 bases, leaving 5 bases between the germline ends. Germline V gene lookup returns CDR1 SGHNT and CDR2 YYREEE (reference sequence). The CDR3 has 12 amino acids. The CDR3 DNA is TGTGCCAGCAGCTTGAAGCAAGATACGCAGTATTTT. Residues: CASSLKQDTQYF. The variable domain in full, completed from reference TRBV5-4 and TRBJ2-3, reads ETGVTQSPTHLIKTRGQQVTLRCSSQSGHNTVSWYQQALGQGPQFIFQYYREEENGRGNFPPRFSGLQFPNYSSELNVNALELDDSALYLCASSLKQDTQYFGPGTRLTVL.

This clonotype came up a few times. The chain combines TRBV6-2 or TRBV6-3 with TRBJ1-1; tentative D call: TRBD1 (5 bases). V was trimmed by 6 bases and J by 3 bases, leaving 11 bases between them. The V gene's germline CDR1 is MNHEY and CDR2 SVGEGT. The CDR3 covers 13 residues. The DNA for the CDR3 is TGTGCCAGCAGGGACAAGACCCACACTGAAGCTTTCTTT. It is translated as CASRDKTHTEAFF.

This clonotype has more than one count but fewer than ten. J is TRBJ2-1 and V is TRBV6-1, with D tentatively TRBD1 or TRBD2 (5 bases each). Germline V gene data show CDR1 as MNHNS and CDR2 as SASEGT. The V and J ends lost 4 bases and 10 bases respectively, with 20 bases between them. The CDR3 runs to 15 residues. In DNA form, the CDR3 reads TGTGCCAGCAGTGTCGGGGCTGGGGACGCTAAGGAGCAGTTCTTC. Protein sequence: CASSVGAGDAKEQFF.